The 20 T cell receptor beta chains below were found in one sample sequenced in a study of cytomegalovirus exposure and HLA in healthy donors. Primers for the PCR totalled 60 Vbeta and 13 Jbeta. Data came from immunoSEQ multiplex PCR; TCRdb stores just in-frame clones and leaves some out. The sample gives tens of thousands of clones, roughly four fifths of which show up once; 0.57% is in the top ten. The specimen sequenced was PBMCs. The receptors come from a man aged 25 to 40 in good health and CMV-seronegative.

This clone has a single count. V usage is TRBV13 and J usage is TRBJ1-1; no definite D call. The CDR3 has 13 residues. Trimming left V 7 bases short and J 1 base short, with 10 bases between. The germline V gene has CDR1 PRHDT and CDR2 FYEKMQ (reference sequence). CDR3 protein: CASMRAQNTEAFF. The CDR3 DNA sequence: TGTGCCAGCATGAGGGCGCAGAACACTGAAGCTTTCTTT.

This clone was recorded only once. The chain links TRBV15 to TRBJ2-7, with 8 bases aligning to TRBD2. The CDR3 is 14 residues long. V lost 3 bases, J lost 0 bases, and 1 base stayed unmatched. Germline lookup yields CDR1 LNHNV and CDR2 YYDKDF (reference sequence). CDR3 nucleotide sequence: TGTGCCACCAGCAGGCGGGGGGACTCCTACGAGCAGTACTTC. Translation gives CATSRRGDSYEQYF.

The chain combines TRBV9 with TRBJ2-7, with 10 bases matching TRBD1. V lost 3 bases, J lost 5 bases, and 2 bases stayed unmatched. The CDR3 extends over 13 amino acids. Germline V gene lookup returns CDR1 SGDLS and CDR2 YYNGEE. CDR3 protein: CASSGGTGDEQYF. CDR3 bases: TGTGCCAGCAGCGGTGGGACAGGGGACGAGCAGTACTTC. The full variable domain, completed using reference TRBV9 and TRBJ2-7, is DSGVTQTPKHLITATGQRVTLRCSPRSGDLSVYWYQQSLDQGLQFLIQYYNGEERAKGNILERFSAQQFPDLHSELNLSSLELGDSALYFCASSGGTGDEQYFGPGTRLTVT.

The J gene is TRBJ2-1, the V gene TRBV20-1; 7 positions match TRBD2. This CDR3 contains 11 residues. In germline, CDR1 is DFQATT, CDR2 SNEGSKA (reference sequence). V lost 3 bases to trimming and J lost 8 bases; unmatched junction nucleotides: 1. CDR3: CSASREDEQFF. DNA of the CDR3: TGCAGTGCTAGTCGGGAGGATGAGCAGTTCTTC.

In DNA form, the CDR3 reads TGTGCCAGCTCACCACGGACTCAGGCAACTAATGAAAAACTGTTTTTT. It codes for CASSPRTQATNEKLFF. J is TRBJ1-4 and V is TRBV18; unclear D gene. Trimming removed 1 base from V and 0 bases from J, with 9 bases in between. CDR1 KGHSH and CDR2 LQKENI come from the germline V gene. The CDR3 runs 16 residues.

The chain links TRBV11-3 to TRBJ1-2; tentative D call: TRBD1 (6 bases). The CDR3 contains 14 residues. Trimming left V 7 bases short and J 5 bases short, with 17 bases between. Germline loops: CDR1 SGHNT, CDR2 YENEEA. For the CDR3, the DNA is TGTGCCAGCAACCTCCGGGACATATTATATGGCTACACCTTC. Amino acid sequence: CASNLRDILYGYTF.

This clone was recorded once. The chain carries TRBV6-1 and TRBJ2-2; D unresolved. CDR3 length: 14 residues. Trimming stripped 1 base from V and 4 bases from J, with 7 bases between. In germline, CDR1 is MNHNS, CDR2 SASEGT. The CDR3 sequence is CASSEVTPTGELFF. In nucleotides, the CDR3 is TGTGCCAGCAGTGAAGTTACACCCACCGGGGAGCTGTTTTTT.

V usage is TRBV9 and J usage is TRBJ1-1; 8 bases fit TRBD1. CDR3 length: 16 residues. The ends lost 5 bases at V and 2 bases at J; junction bases unmatched: 11. Looked up from germline, CDR1 is SGDLS and CDR2 is YYNGEE. The DNA for the CDR3 is TGTGCCAGCAGTCACGGACAGGGAATGGTAAACACTGAAGCTTTCTTT. Protein product: CASSHGQGMVNTEAFF.

This chain uses TRBV19 with TRBJ2-7; 7 bases are shared with TRBD1. V gave up 5 bases and J gave up 5 bases; unmatched junction bases: 6. CDR3 length equals 13 residues. Per germline, CDR1 LNHDA and CDR2 SQIVND (reference sequence). The CDR3 nucleotides are TGTGCCAGTAGTGCAGGGGGTGGGAACGAGCAGTACGTC. Translation gives CASSAGGGNEQYV.

The V call is TRBV19, the J call TRBJ1-2; 8 bases agree with TRBD1. Germline CDR1 is LNHDA and CDR2 is SQIVND (reference sequence). The length of the CDR3 is 14 residues. Losses at the gene ends were 7 bases for V and 3 bases for J; bases not matched to a gene: 7. CDR3 nucleotide sequence: TGTGCCAGTACCCTAAGGGGACAGGACTATGGCTACACCTTC. Amino acid sequence: CASTLRGQDYGYTF.

The rearrangement joins TRBV9 to TRBJ1-2; TRBD1 matches 9 bases. Germline CDR1 and CDR2: SGDLS and YYNGEE. The junction had 10 bases not matched to a gene; V was cut back by 3 bases and J by 7 bases. The length of the CDR3 is 15 residues. The CDR3 protein is CASSADHTGGFGYTF. CDR3 nucleotide sequence: TGTGCCAGCAGCGCCGATCATACAGGGGGCTTTGGCTACACCTTC.

Points on this clone: Other nucleotide sequences from this sample produce the same CDR3. The genes are TRBV6-5 and TRBJ1-2; 9 bases fit TRBD1. With V trimmed by 5 bases and J by 6 bases, 4 bases remained unmatched. Germline values: CDR1 MNHEY, CDR2 SVGAGI. There are 13 residues in the CDR3. The CDR3 nucleotides are TGTGCCAGCAGTGCACAGGGGGCGGATGGCTACACCTTC. Protein product: CASSAQGADGYTF.

The V and J genes are TRBV19 and TRBJ1-5; unclear D gene. Germline CDR1 is LNHDA and CDR2 is SQIVND (reference sequence). V was shortened by 5 bases and J by 6 bases, with 17 bases between the two germline ends. This CDR3 has 15 residues. CDR3 coding DNA: TGTGCCAGTAGTTTCTCCGACCTCACGGGTCAGCCCCAGCATTTT. Residues: CASSFSDLTGQPQHF.

J is TRBJ1-1 and V is TRBV7-9; D is uncertain. The CDR3 is 14 residues long. Germline loops: CDR1 SEHNR, CDR2 FQNEAQ (reference sequence). V was pared by 2 bases and J by 7 bases, with 14 bases between. The CDR3: CASSLYEVNLEAFF. DNA of the CDR3: TGTGCCAGCAGCTTATACGAGGTTAACCTTGAAGCTTTCTTT.

The V and J genes are TRBV25-1 and TRBJ1-2; D gene uncertain. The germline V and J ends were trimmed by 4 bases and 4 bases, with 16 bases remaining between them. CDR1 is MGHDK and CDR2 is SYGVNS in the germline V gene. This CDR3 has 15 amino acids. The CDR3 region has the DNA TGTGCCAGCAGTGGGTCTACAGCTATCGGCTATGGCTACACCTTC. It specifies CASSGSTAIGYGYTF.

The chain carries TRBV7-9 and TRBJ1-4; 7 bases are a match to TRBD1. The germline CDR1 and CDR2 sequences are SEHNR and FQNEAQ (reference sequence). The CDR3 is 16 residues long. J gave up 5 bases and V 0 bases, and 6 bases lay outside the gene matches. CDR3 region: CASSLAPGQSNEKLFF. Here the CDR3 DNA reads TGTGCCAGCAGCTTAGCCCCGGGACAGAGCAATGAAAAACTGTTTTTT. The full variable domain, its missing parts supplied by reference TRBV7-9 and TRBJ1-4, is DTGVSQNPRHKITKRGQNVTFRCDPISEHNRLYWYRQTLGQGPEFLTYFQNEAQLEKSRLLSDRFSAERPKGSFSTLEIQRTEQGDSAMYLCASSLAPGQSNEKLFFGSGTQLSVL.

The CDR3 bases are TGTGCCAGCAGGCTCCCTGGACAGAACACTGAAGCTTTCTTT. It specifies CASRLPGQNTEAFF. The chain links TRBV6-5 to TRBJ1-1, with a tentative D call TRBD1 (5 bases). The CDR3 totals 14 residues. The germline V gene has CDR1 MNHEY and CDR2 SVGAGI. Trimming shortened V by 6 bases and J by 1 base, and 12 bases separated the two germline ends.

J is TRBJ1-2 and V is TRBV29-1, with a possible D match to TRBD1 (5 bases). With 0 bases removed from V and 4 bases from J, the gap between germline ends came to 9 bases. The CDR3 loop spans 13 amino acids. Germline values: CDR1 SQVTM, CDR2 ANQGSEA. The CDR3 DNA is TGCAGCGTTGAAGAGGAGACAGCCTATGGCTACACCTTC. This sequence encodes CSVEEETAYGYTF.

This clone showed up just once. The V call is TRBV7-9, the J call TRBJ1-2; 9 bases fit TRBD1. After removal of 4 bases from V and 3 bases from J, the junction contained 9 bases not matched to a gene. The CDR3 sequence is 16 residues long. Germline V gene sequence: CDR1 SEHNR, CDR2 FQNEAQ (reference sequence). CDR3 sequence reads: CASSSFPRTGDYGYTF. The CDR3 nucleotides read TGTGCCAGCAGCTCGTTCCCCAGGACAGGGGACTATGGCTACACCTTC.

Points on this clone: The CDR3 carries no conserved terminal phenylalanine or tryptophan, so it likely arises from a read error. The genes are TRBV18 and TRBJ1-2, with a weak D call TRBD1 (6 bases). Germline loops: CDR1 KGHSH, CDR2 LQKENI. Trimming removed 3 bases at V and 4 bases at J, with 9 bases between. The CDR3 covers 13 residues. The CDR3 DNA is TGTGCCAGCTCACCGGGACAAAGCTATGGCTACACCCTC. Translated: CASSPGQSYGYTL.